This TCR beta chain was found in a study of Ad26.COV2.S vaccination and SARS-CoV-2 variants. Assay used: immunoSEQ multiplex PCR; TCRdb lists only in-frame clones, some missing. The table records 400,000 to 450,000 clones, 80% to 95% of them present only once. Treatment: around 19 received Ad26.COV2.S at low or high dose, single or two shots; roughly 5 received placebo; per-sample allocation not given. Repertoires come from day 63 after the first vaccine or placebo injection. The CDR3 is 12 amino acids. V was shortened by 0 bases and J by 5 bases, with 4 bases between the two germline ends. CDR1 and CDR2 from the germline V gene are LGHDT and YNNKEL (reference sequence).

The sequence derives from a person between 18 and 60 years old who received the Ad26.COV2.S COVID-19 vaccine or a placebo. The material sequenced was peripheral blood, taken in a trial of Ad26.COV2.S vaccine versus placebo. This chain links TRBV3-1 (or the pseudogene TRBV3-2) with TRBJ2-5, with D unresolved. In DNA, the CDR3 is TGTGCCAGCAGCCAAGATCGGGAGACCCAGTACTTC. It is translated as CASSQDRETQYF.